This record looks at one T cell receptor beta chain sequence and its context. The target antigen is unknown. The repertoire was sequenced with immunoSEQ multiplex PCR; TCRdb's copy has only in-frame clones and lacks some. The data contain a few million clones, just over 90% of them seen just once; the ten biggest clones take up over 0.12%. This entry comes from a study of shared clonotypes between healthy human individuals. General study points: Several donors showed sharing of about 4.7% of naive CD4 clonotypes.

V was pared by 4 bases and J by 2 bases, with 8 bases of the junction left unmatched. The CDR3 runs to 15 residues. Germline loops: CDR1 SGHRS, CDR2 YFSETQ. The chain uses TRBV5-1 and TRBJ2-5; 7 nucleotides line up with TRBD1. The TCR comes from a man aged 18-30 years in good health. Material: naive CD4+ T cells sorted from blood. The subset is: CD45RA+ positively selected. The CDR3 nucleotides are TGCGCCAGCAGCCAGCCGGGACAGAAACAAGAGACCCAGTACTTC. Translated: CASSQPGQKQETQYF.